One T cell receptor beta chain is described in this entry. Its antigen is undetermined. This sample is part of a study of cytomegalovirus exposure and HLA in healthy donors. Points from the study as a whole: Subsequent analysis found a tendency for first-cohort TCR clusters to co-occur within the roughly 130 validation repertoires.

The donors were part of the approximately 120-subject validation cohort, which stood apart from the approximately 640-subject first cohort. Clones were read by immunoSEQ multiplex PCR, and TCRdb kept only the in-frame ones, dropping some. The sample includes 130,000 or so clones, about 90% of them seen just once. The clonotype was recovered from a man aged 25-45 years in good health and CMV-seronegative. Sequenced material: PBMCs.

The CDR3 coding sequence is TGTGCCAGCAGTGAATCGACAGGGGGGGGTGAAAAACTGTTTTTT. Residues: CASSESTGGGEKLFF. The chain employs TRBV6-1 and TRBJ1-4; 9 nucleotides align to TRBD1. V lost 2 bases to trimming and J lost 7 bases; unmatched junction nucleotides: 5. CDR3 size: 15 residues. CDR1 MNHNS and CDR2 SASEGT come from the germline V gene.